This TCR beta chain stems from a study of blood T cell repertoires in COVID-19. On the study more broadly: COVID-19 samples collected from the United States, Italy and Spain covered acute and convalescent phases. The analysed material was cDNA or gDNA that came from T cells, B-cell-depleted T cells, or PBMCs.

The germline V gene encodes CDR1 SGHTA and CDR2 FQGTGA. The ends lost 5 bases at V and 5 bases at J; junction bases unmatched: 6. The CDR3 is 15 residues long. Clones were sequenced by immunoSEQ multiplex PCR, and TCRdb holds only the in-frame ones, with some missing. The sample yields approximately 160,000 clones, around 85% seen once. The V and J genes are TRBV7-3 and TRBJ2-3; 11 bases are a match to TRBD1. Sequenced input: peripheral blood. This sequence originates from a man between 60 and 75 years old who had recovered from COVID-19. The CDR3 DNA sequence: TGTGCCAGCAGCCCTAAGGACAGGGGGCAAGATACGCAGTATTTT. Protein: CASSPKDRGQDTQYF.